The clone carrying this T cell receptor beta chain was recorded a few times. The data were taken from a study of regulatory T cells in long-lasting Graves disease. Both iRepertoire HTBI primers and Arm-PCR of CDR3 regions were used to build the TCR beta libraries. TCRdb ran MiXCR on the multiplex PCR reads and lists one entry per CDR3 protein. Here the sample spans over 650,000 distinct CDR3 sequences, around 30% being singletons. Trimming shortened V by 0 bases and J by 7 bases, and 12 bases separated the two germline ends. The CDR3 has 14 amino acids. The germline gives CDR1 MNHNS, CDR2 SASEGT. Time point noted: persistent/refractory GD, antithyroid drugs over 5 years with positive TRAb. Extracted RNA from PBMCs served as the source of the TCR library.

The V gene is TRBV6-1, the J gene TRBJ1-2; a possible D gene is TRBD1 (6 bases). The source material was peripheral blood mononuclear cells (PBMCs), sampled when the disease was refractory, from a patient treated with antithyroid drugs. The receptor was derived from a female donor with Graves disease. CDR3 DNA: TGTGCCAGCAGTGAAGCTGGGGGCTGGAGTGGCTACACCTTC. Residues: CASSEAGGWSGYTF.